Below, 26 T cell receptor beta chains from the same sample are listed, as sequenced in a study of technical replicates of blood from several donors. Assay used: immunoSEQ multiplex PCR; TCRdb lists only in-frame clones, some missing. The table records more than 75,000 clones, 85% to 95% of them present only once. The sequenced sample was T cells isolated from PBMCs. The source of these receptors is a human donor in good health.

This clone showed up just once. The chain combines TRBV2 with TRBJ2-7; 12 bases are shared with TRBD1. The CDR3 length is 13 residues. With V trimmed by 8 bases and J by 5 bases, 4 bases remained unmatched. In germline, CDR1 is SNHLY, CDR2 FYNNEI. The CDR3 loop reads CASPGQGADEQYF. The CDR3 nucleotides are TGTGCCAGCCCGGGACAGGGGGCCGACGAGCAGTACTTC.

The chain couples TRBV7-9 to TRBJ2-3; 14 positions agree with TRBD2. V lost 5 bases, J lost 6 bases, and 13 bases stayed unmatched. Germline V gene data show CDR1 as SEHNR and CDR2 as FQNEAQ (reference sequence). The CDR3 sequence is 18 residues long. The CDR3 is CASSPDWTSGGPGDTQYF. The CDR3 DNA sequence: TGTGCCAGCAGCCCGGATTGGACTAGCGGGGGGCCGGGGGATACGCAGTATTTT.

The genes are TRBV15 and TRBJ2-5; maybe TRBD1 (6 bases). CDR1 and CDR2 from the germline V gene are LNHNV and YYDKDF (reference sequence). The CDR3 sequence is 14 residues long. V lost 3 bases to trimming and J lost 2 bases, with 10 bases between them. The CDR3 here is CATSRSRGQETQYF. The CDR3 DNA is TGTGCCACCAGCAGGTCAAGGGGGCAAGAGACCCAGTACTTC.

The V call is TRBV2, the J call TRBJ1-1; the match to TRBD1 covers 11 bases. There are 15 residues in the CDR3. Germline CDR1 is SNHLY and CDR2 is FYNNEI. J lost 5 bases, V lost 10 bases, and 12 bases had no gene match. CDR3 DNA: TGTGCCAACGCTGTTCCCCGGGACAGGGGGACTGAAGCTTTCTTT. Protein: CANAVPRDRGTEAFF.

V is TRBV11-2 and J is TRBJ1-2; D is perhaps TRBD1 (6 bases). V lost 5 bases, J lost 8 bases, and 30 bases lay in between. This CDR3 is 18 amino acids long. The germline V gene encodes CDR1 SGHAT and CDR2 FQNNGV. CDR3 in DNA: TGTGCCAGCAGCCCCCGGGGAGGGGACACCAGCGGGTCTGGGGGCTACACCTTC. It specifies CASSPRGGDTSGSGGYTF.

The rearrangement joins TRBV9 to TRBJ2-1; possibly TRBD2 for D (6 bases). Trimming pared 2 bases from V and 2 bases from J, leaving 11 bases between. Germline assignment: CDR1 SGDLS and CDR2 YYNGEE. The CDR3 runs 15 residues. The CDR3 reads CASSVSGVPYNEQFF. The CDR3 region has the DNA TGTGCCAGCAGCGTTTCGGGGGTTCCCTACAATGAGCAGTTCTTC.

This clone showed up just once. The J gene is TRBJ2-7, the V gene TRBV11-3; D may be TRBD2 (7 bases). CDR1 is SGHNT, CDR2 YENEEA, per germline. V was trimmed by 4 bases and J by 7 bases, leaving 17 bases between them. This CDR3 is 14 amino acids long. CDR3 sequence reads: CASSSGGTFVEQYF. The CDR3 region has the DNA TGTGCCAGCAGCTCGGGGGGCACGTTTGTAGAGCAGTACTTC.

The rearrangement uses TRBV18 and TRBJ1-5, with D hard to call. Trimming left V 3 bases short and J 2 bases short, with 14 bases between. From germline, CDR1 is KGHSH and CDR2 LQKENI. This CDR3 contains 16 residues. As DNA, the CDR3 is TGTGCCAGCTCACCGGCGAACAGCATTCGCAATCAGCCCCAGCATTTT. Its translation is CASSPANSIRNQPQHF.

The J gene is TRBJ2-7, the V gene TRBV6-1, with TRBD1 matching 7 bases. Trimming cost V 10 bases and J 3 bases; bases outside gene matches: 6. CDR3 size: 12 residues. Germline V gene data show CDR1 as MNHNS and CDR2 as SASEGT. CDR3 in DNA: TGTGCCACTGGGACAGAGCACTACGAGCAGTACTTC. As protein: CATGTEHYEQYF.

V usage is TRBV5-4 and J usage is TRBJ1-4; D unclear. Germline V gene lookup returns CDR1 SGHNT and CDR2 YYREEE (reference sequence). The CDR3 is made up of 14 amino acids. V was cut by 4 bases and J by 8 bases, with 15 bases left in between. The CDR3 DNA reads TGTGCCAGCAGCACAAGAGGTGGGTCAGAAAAACTGTTTTTT. Protein sequence: CASSTRGGSEKLFF.

V gene TRBV10-3 combines with J gene TRBJ2-1; D is undetermined. The V end lost 5 bases, the J end lost 1 base, and 12 bases lay between the germline ends. The CDR3 consists of 15 residues. The germline gives CDR1 ENHRY, CDR2 SYGVKD. CDR3 DNA: TGTGCCATCAGTCCGGGTTCCCTTTCCTACAATGAGCAGTTCTTC. It yields the protein CAISPGSLSYNEQFF.

This chain joins TRBV19 and TRBJ1-1; 7 bases are shared with TRBD1. The CDR3 loop spans 14 amino acids. Germline CDR1 reads LNHDA; CDR2 reads SQIVND (reference sequence). The trim removed 3 bases at V and 5 bases at J, leaving 6 bases unmatched. The CDR3 DNA reads TGTGCCAGTAGTATTCACAGGGGAAGGACTGAAGCTTTCTTT. It specifies CASSIHRGRTEAFF.

The chain is built from TRBV19 and TRBJ2-1; 9 nucleotides line up with TRBD2. The CDR3 consists of 13 residues. With 5 bases clipped from V and 7 bases from J, the junction kept 3 bases outside the gene matches. The V gene's germline CDR1 is LNHDA and CDR2 SQIVND (reference sequence). CDR3 nucleotide sequence: TGTGCCAGTAGTGGGACTAGCTTAAATGAGCAGTTCTTC. Translating gives CASSGTSLNEQFF. Full variable domain (missing parts from reference TRBV19 and TRBJ2-1): DGGITQSPKYLFRKEGQNVTLSCEQNLNHDAMYWYRQDPGQGLRLIYYSQIVNDFQKGDIAEGYSVSREKKESFPLTVTSAQKNPTAFYLCASSGTSLNEQFFGPGTRLTVL.

The V and J genes are TRBV6-1 and TRBJ2-1, with no clear D. This CDR3 is built from 16 residues. Germline V gives CDR1 MNHNS, CDR2 SASEGT. V shed 0 bases and J shed 4 bases, with 13 bases lying between them. In nucleotides, the CDR3 is TGTGCCAGCAGTGAAGCAGGCGAGGCTGGATACAATGAGCAGTTCTTC. Translation gives CASSEAGEAGYNEQFF.

This clone is a singleton in its sample. The rearrangement uses TRBV7-9 and TRBJ2-7; 8 bases match TRBD1. The V and J ends lost 5 bases and 6 bases, in that order; junction bases with no gene match: 12. The CDR3 covers 15 residues. Germline lookup yields CDR1 SEHNR and CDR2 FQNEAQ (reference sequence). The chain's CDR3 is CASSPWTGKSPEQYF. CDR3 nucleotides: TGTGCCAGCAGCCCGTGGACAGGGAAATCCCCCGAGCAGTACTTC.

The chain employs TRBV5-1 and TRBJ2-1; TRBD2 matches 8 bases. CDR3 length equals 16 residues. Germline-derived CDR1 and CDR2 are SGHRS and YFSETQ. The trim removed 2 bases at V and 0 bases at J, leaving 4 bases unmatched. CDR3 region: CASSFGRGGSYNEQFF. In DNA form, the CDR3 reads TGCGCCAGCAGCTTTGGCCGGGGGGGCTCCTACAATGAGCAGTTCTTC.

This clone was counted only a few times. The chain couples TRBV5-4 to TRBJ1-1; 8 nucleotides line up with TRBD1. CDR1 and CDR2 (germline): SGHNT, YYREEE (reference sequence). The length of the CDR3 is 15 residues. Germline trimming cut 7 bases from V and 0 bases from J; bases unmatched to any gene: 8. The CDR3 here is CASGSGTGMNTEAFF. The CDR3 DNA is TGTGCCAGCGGATCCGGGACAGGCATGAACACTGAAGCTTTCTTT.

V and J are TRBV20-1 and TRBJ2-7, with D unresolved. Trimming removed 3 bases at V and 2 bases at J, with 5 bases between. CDR3 length: 11 residues. Germline V gene data show CDR1 as DFQATT and CDR2 as SNEGSKA (reference sequence). CDR3 sequence reads: CSASAPYEQYF. DNA of the CDR3: TGCAGTGCTAGTGCGCCCTACGAGCAGTACTTC.

V and J are TRBV10-2 and TRBJ1-5; 7 bases map to TRBD1. The length of the CDR3 is 16 residues. CDR1 WSHSY and CDR2 SAAADI come from the germline V gene. Germline trimming cut 0 bases from V and 2 bases from J; bases unmatched to any gene: 4. The CDR3 loop reads CASSESTGIGNQPQHF. The CDR3 nucleotides are TGCGCCAGCAGTGAGTCGACAGGGATCGGCAATCAGCCCCAGCATTTT.

This clone was observed a single time. The CDR3 sequence is CASSTRDSPGVAQYF. The CDR3 DNA reads as TGTGCCAGTAGTACTCGGGACAGCCCTGGTGTGGCGCAGTATTTT. The chain uses TRBV19 and TRBJ2-3; TRBD1 agrees at 7 bases. CDR1 and CDR2 from the germline V gene are LNHDA and SQIVND (reference sequence). Unmatched junction bases numbered 14, after V lost 4 bases and J lost 10 bases. The CDR3 has 15 residues.

This rearrangement joins TRBV5-1 to TRBJ2-7; TRBD1 matches 7 bases. V trimming: 7 bases; J trimming: 3 bases; junction bases outside the gene matches: 10. Germline V gene lookup returns CDR1 SGHRS and CDR2 YFSETQ. The CDR3 covers 14 residues. This CDR3 reads CASAGEAGGYEQYF. DNA for the CDR3: TGCGCCAGCGCAGGAGAGGCAGGGGGCTACGAGCAGTACTTC.

This chain links TRBV10-3 with TRBJ2-1, with TRBD2 matching over 13 bases. This CDR3 is built from 17 residues. Trimming at V came to 7 bases and at J to 0 bases, leaving 6 bases not matched to a gene. Per germline, CDR1 ENHRY and CDR2 SYGVKD. The CDR3 region is CAITGTSGASSYNEQFF. The CDR3 DNA is TGTGCCATCACCGGGACTAGCGGGGCAAGCTCCTACAATGAGCAGTTCTTC.

This clone was found a few times. V usage is TRBV9 and J usage is TRBJ1-2; 10 bases align to TRBD1. The ends lost 2 bases at V and 8 bases at J; junction bases unmatched: 3. CDR1 SGDLS and CDR2 YYNGEE come from the germline V gene. CDR3 length: 13 residues. The CDR3 protein is CASSVWTGGGYTF. The CDR3 DNA follows: TGTGCCAGCAGCGTCTGGACAGGGGGAGGCTACACCTTC.

This chain uses TRBV19 with TRBJ1-4; 7 positions agree with TRBD1. Unmatched junction bases numbered 1, after V lost 6 bases and J lost 0 bases. Per the germline V gene, CDR1 is LNHDA and CDR2 is SQIVND (reference sequence). This CDR3 contains 14 residues. CDR3 DNA: TGTGCCAGTAGGGGGACAGCAACTAATGAAAAACTGTTTTTT. This sequence encodes CASRGTATNEKLFF.

This clone has more than one count but fewer than ten. This chain uses TRBV4-1 with TRBJ2-1; 8 positions match TRBD2. This CDR3 is 15 amino acids long. Germline V lookup: CDR1 MGHRA, CDR2 YSYEKL. Trimming removed 1 base from V and 4 bases from J; junction bases left unmatched: 3. CDR3 sequence: CASSQGAGVYNEQFF. The CDR3 region has the DNA TGCGCCAGCAGCCAAGGAGCGGGAGTTTACAATGAGCAGTTCTTC.

V is TRBV19 and J is TRBJ1-1, with D perhaps matching TRBD1 (5 bases). Looked up from germline, CDR1 is LNHDA and CDR2 is SQIVND (reference sequence). V shed 3 bases and J shed 6 bases, with 17 bases lying between them. The CDR3 covers 15 residues. CDR3 in amino acids: CASSILQGLVAEAFF. The CDR3 DNA sequence: TGTGCCAGTAGTATCCTCCAGGGATTGGTCGCTGAAGCTTTCTTT.